These 5 T cell receptor beta chains originate from one sample sequenced in a study of tumor-infiltrating lymphocytes in primary liver carcinoma. Total RNA (around 510 ng) served as template for TCR beta cDNA synthesis primed by a constant-region primer. Three-round nested multiplex PCR performed with slightly modified ARM-PCR produced the TCR beta libraries. TRBV1-TRBV30 forward primers and a C-beta reverse primer were used in the first two PCR rounds, which each ran for about 10 cycles. TCRdb re-analysed the multiplex PCR reads in MiXCR, keeping a single row per CDR3 protein. The sample comprises 310,000 or so distinct CDR3 sequences, almost 60% of which are singletons, and over 15% rests with the top ten. It was unsorted whole blood that yielded blood RNA, and germline DNA was also extracted. Specimen: peripheral blood. All receptors come from a woman aged 30 to 39 with primary liver carcinoma and hepatitis B virus infection.

With respect to this clonotype: A much larger clone sits a single nucleotide away, making a read error possible. V usage is TRBV12-3 or TRBV12-4 and J usage is TRBJ2-1, with 9 bases identical to TRBD2. The CDR3 spans 16 residues. CDR3 protein: CTSSPPGLASYNEQFF. The DNA for the CDR3 is TGTACCAGCAGTCCACCGGGACTAGCATCCTACAATGAGCAGTTCTTC.

The chain joins TRBV7-8 to TRBJ2-7, with D maybe TRBD1 (6 bases). Trimming left V 4 bases short and J 5 bases short, with 18 bases between. Germline V gives CDR1 SGHVS, CDR2 FQNEAQ. The CDR3 length is 15 residues. The chain's CDR3 is CASSSGTLDPNEQYF. The CDR3 region has the DNA TGTGCCAGCAGCTCCGGGACACTGGATCCCAACGAGCAGTACTTC. Full variable domain (rest looked up from reference TRBV7-8 and TRBJ2-7): GAGVSQSPRYKVAKRGQDVALRCDPISGHVSLFWYQQALGQGPEFLTYFQNEAQLDKSGLPSDRFFAERPEGSVSTLKIQRTQQEDSAVYLCASSSGTLDPNEQYFGPGTRLTVT.

This clonotype came up many times. This chain connects TRBV12-3 or TRBV12-4 to TRBJ2-2; 9 nucleotides line up with TRBD1. After removal of 5 bases from V and 7 bases from J, the junction contained 8 bases not matched to a gene. The length of the CDR3 is 15 residues. The CDR3 loop reads CASSPYRGLGGELFF. DNA of the CDR3: TGTGCCAGCAGTCCATACAGGGGGCTTGGCGGGGAGCTGTTTTTT.

This clonotype came up a few times. This chain uses TRBV4-3 with TRBJ2-7; 8 bases map to TRBD2. Germline CDR1 and CDR2: LGHNA and YSLEER. The CDR3 runs to 15 residues. J gave up 6 bases and V 1 base, and 8 bases lay outside the gene matches. Written as DNA, the CDR3 is TGCGCCAGCAGCCAAGCCGGTAGCGGGATACTCGAGCAGTACTTC. Its translation is CASSQAGSGILEQYF.

Note on this clonotype: Because the CDR3 is missing its conserved closing phenylalanine or tryptophan, this is likely a read error. V usage is TRBV12-3 or TRBV12-4 and J usage is TRBJ2-5; D assignment may be TRBD1 or TRBD2 (5 bases each). This CDR3 spans 15 amino acids. Trimming shortened V by 4 bases and J by 1 base, and 13 bases separated the two germline ends. The CDR3 bases are TGTGCCAGCAGTTGGACTGCAGGGATCCAAGAGACCCAGTACTTA. Translation: CASSWTAGIQETQYL.